This TCR beta chain was sequenced during a study of cytomegalovirus exposure and HLA in healthy donors. This PCR relied on a set of 60 Vbeta primers and 13 Jbeta primers. The protocol was immunoSEQ multiplex PCR, while the TCRdb copy is restricted to in-frame clones and leaves out a portion. The table records over 150,000 clones, around 80% of them present only once. Note on this clone: The antigen is unknown.

Study-level points and caveats: By HLA locus, TCR association rates varied in a later analysis, with DRB1 showing the most and HLA-C the fewest. Investigators reported approximately 170 TCR beta chains as tied to cytomegalovirus. A later analysis linked a missense DCLRE1C variant to TCR beta V- and J-gene trimming. Usually a TCR sequence was rare, but some public TCRs were found in many donors.

The CDR3 extends over 16 amino acids. Germline assignment: CDR1 MGHDK and CDR2 SYGVNS. V gave up 4 bases and J gave up 2 bases; unmatched junction bases: 8. The rearrangement joins TRBV25-1 to TRBJ2-1; TRBD1 agrees at 7 bases. Sequenced: PBMCs. The clonotype originates from a male donor in good health and CMV-seropositive. The CDR3 reads CASSVSTGTAYNEQFF. Here the CDR3 DNA reads TGTGCCAGCAGTGTCTCAACCGGGACAGCCTACAATGAGCAGTTCTTC.